This T cell receptor (beta chain) was obtained from a study of blood T cell repertoires in COVID-19. The germline V gene has CDR1 SGHNT and CDR2 YYREEE (reference sequence). V was cut by 0 bases and J by 3 bases, with 12 bases left in between. The CDR3 covers 15 residues. Clones were read by immunoSEQ multiplex PCR, and TCRdb kept only the in-frame ones, dropping some. Of around 140,000 clones listed, more than 80% are singletons. The chain carries TRBV5-4 and TRBJ1-2; possibly TRBD1 for D (5 bases). Sequenced material: peripheral blood. The source of this sequence is a man aged 18 to 30 with COVID-19, enrolled during active disease. DNA for the CDR3: TGTGCCAGCAGCTTGGTGGTGGGGCTGTACTATGGCTACACCTTC. It encodes CASSLVVGLYYGYTF.